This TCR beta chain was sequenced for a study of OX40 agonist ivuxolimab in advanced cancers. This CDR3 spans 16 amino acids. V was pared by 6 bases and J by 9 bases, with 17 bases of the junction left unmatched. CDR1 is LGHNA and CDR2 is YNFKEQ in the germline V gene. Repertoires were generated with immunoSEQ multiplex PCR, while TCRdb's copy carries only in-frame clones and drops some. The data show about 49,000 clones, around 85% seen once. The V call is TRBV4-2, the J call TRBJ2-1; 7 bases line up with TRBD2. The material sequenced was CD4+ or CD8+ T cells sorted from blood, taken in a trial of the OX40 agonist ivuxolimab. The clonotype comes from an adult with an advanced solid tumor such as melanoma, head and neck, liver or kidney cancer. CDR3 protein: CASSPQSLAAEVEQFF. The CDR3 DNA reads TGTGCCAGCAGTCCCCAGAGCCTAGCGGCGGAGGTTGAGCAGTTCTTC.